The T cell receptor beta chain described here comes from a study of identical twins. TCRdb re-called the 5' RACE reads with MiXCR, one entry per CDR3 protein. Altogether 1.5 million to 2 million distinct CDR3 sequences are present, 32% being singletons, with the ten largest covering 0.25% to 0.3%. V dropped 8 bases and J dropped 8; count of bases not matched to a gene: 9. The CDR3 runs to 13 residues. This clonotype was sampled from a newborn girl in good health. Sequenced input: cord blood. J is TRBJ1-2 and V is TRBV12-3 or TRBV12-4; TRBD1 matches 9 bases. The CDR3 region is CASLRTGDGGYTF. DNA of the CDR3: TGTGCCAGCCTTAGGACAGGGGACGGGGGCTACACCTTC.